This TCR beta chain was observed in a study of shared T cell receptors in the human thymus. Germline V CDR1 and CDR2: SGHDN, FVKESK. CDR3 length: 20 amino acids. V lost 0 bases to trimming and J lost 2 bases; unmatched junction nucleotides: 15. Sequencing used immunoSEQ multiplex PCR; TCRdb keeps in-frame clones, though not all of them. The sample has 700,000 to 750,000 clones, approximately 85% seen once. This sample also appeared in a second study, on human thymus T cells. From that paper: Related research described strongly overlapping thymic repertoires in unrelated people.

This TCR derives from a girl in the first two years of life with a congenital heart defect. The sample was thymocytes. The V call is TRBV14, the J call TRBJ2-5; 10 bases map to TRBD1. The chain's CDR3 is CASSQDSRQGAEGTQETQYF. CDR3 nucleotides: TGTGCCAGCAGCCAAGATTCCCGACAGGGGGCGGAAGGAACACAAGAGACCCAGTACTTC.